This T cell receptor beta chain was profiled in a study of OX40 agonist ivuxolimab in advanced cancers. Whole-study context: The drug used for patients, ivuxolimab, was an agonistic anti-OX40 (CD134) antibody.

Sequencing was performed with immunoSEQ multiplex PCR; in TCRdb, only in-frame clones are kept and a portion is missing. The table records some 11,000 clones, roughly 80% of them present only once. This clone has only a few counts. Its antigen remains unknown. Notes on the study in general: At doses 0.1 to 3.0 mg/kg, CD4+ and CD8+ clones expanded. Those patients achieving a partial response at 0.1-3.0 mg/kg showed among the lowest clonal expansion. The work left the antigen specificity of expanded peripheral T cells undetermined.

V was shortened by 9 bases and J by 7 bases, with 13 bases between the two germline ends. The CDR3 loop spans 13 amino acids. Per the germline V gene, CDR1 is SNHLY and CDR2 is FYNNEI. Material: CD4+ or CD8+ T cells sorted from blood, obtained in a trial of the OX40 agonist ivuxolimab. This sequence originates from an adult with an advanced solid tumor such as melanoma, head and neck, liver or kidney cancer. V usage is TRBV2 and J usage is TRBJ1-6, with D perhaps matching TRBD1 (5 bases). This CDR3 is CASVGGKNSPLHF. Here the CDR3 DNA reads TGTGCCAGTGTTGGGGGAAAGAATTCACCCCTCCACTTT.